This TCR beta chain was captured by sequencing in a study of blood T cell repertoires in COVID-19. Study-wide context: Specimens from acute and convalescent COVID-19 originated in the United States, Italy and Spain. Sources were T cells, B-cell-depleted T cells, or PBMCs; the material itself was cDNA or gDNA.

Original analysis: For nucleated cells, counts were estimated from reference gene primer amplification. Repertoires were generated with immunoSEQ multiplex PCR, while TCRdb's copy carries only in-frame clones and drops some. From that table come the V and J calls and clone size; the DNA was used to work out D and trimming. This sample has 65,000 to 90,000 clones, with approximately 90% found just once. Germline V gene sequence: CDR1 MGHDK, CDR2 SYGVNS. The CDR3 contains 16 residues. J gave up 1 base and V 4 bases, and 7 bases lay outside the gene matches. The chain has TRBV25-1 and TRBJ1-1; TRBD1 agrees at 9 bases. Sample: peripheral blood. This receptor was taken from a human donor in a cohort sampled during active COVID-19. CDR3 in DNA: TGTGCCAGCAGTGGGAGGGACAGGGTAAGGAACACTGAAGCTTTCTTT. This encodes CASSGRDRVRNTEAFF.